The TCR beta chain described here comes from a study of blood T cells in healthy people across ages. Whole-study results and caveats: CMV status of donors was not determined, possibly confounding expanded clonotype changes. Observed TCR beta diversity per million T cells went down as age went up. This fall followed a roughly linear course with age.

This CDR3 has 17 amino acids. After removal of 5 bases from V and 2 bases from J, the junction contained 11 bases not matched to a gene. Per germline, CDR1 MDHEN and CDR2 SYDVKM. Next came a second PCR, run for about 6 to 12 cycles, which used a sample-barcoded 5' primer along with a J-beta primer mix. The authors tagged each cDNA molecule using a template-switch adaptor with 12 random nucleotides. TCRdb re-called the 5' RACE reads with MiXCR, one entry per CDR3 protein. The data hold about 640,000 distinct CDR3 sequences, with 58% observed a single time. This clonotype was observed once. Its antigen is undetermined.

The chain couples TRBV28 to TRBJ2-7; 11 nucleotides line up with TRBD1. The clonotype originates from a man in his sixties in good health. Sequencing was performed on blood. The CDR3 protein is CASSPIQGQGGTYEQYF. The CDR3 bases are TGTGCCAGCAGTCCAATACAGGGACAGGGGGGGACCTACGAGCAGTACTTC.